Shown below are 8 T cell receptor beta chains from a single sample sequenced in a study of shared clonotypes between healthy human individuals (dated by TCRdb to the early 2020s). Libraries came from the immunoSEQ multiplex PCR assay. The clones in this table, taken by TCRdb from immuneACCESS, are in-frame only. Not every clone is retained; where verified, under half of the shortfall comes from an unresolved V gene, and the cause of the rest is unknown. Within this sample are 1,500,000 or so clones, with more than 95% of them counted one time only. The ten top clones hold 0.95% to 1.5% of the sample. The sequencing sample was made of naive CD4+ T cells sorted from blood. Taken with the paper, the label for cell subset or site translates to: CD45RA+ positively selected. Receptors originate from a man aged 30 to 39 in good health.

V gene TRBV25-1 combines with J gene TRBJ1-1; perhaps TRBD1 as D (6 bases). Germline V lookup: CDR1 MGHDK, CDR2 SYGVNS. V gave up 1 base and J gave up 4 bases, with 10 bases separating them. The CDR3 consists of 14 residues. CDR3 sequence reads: CASSEFTGRTEAFF. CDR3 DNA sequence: TGTGCCAGCAGTGAATTCACAGGGCGCACTGAAGCTTTCTTT.

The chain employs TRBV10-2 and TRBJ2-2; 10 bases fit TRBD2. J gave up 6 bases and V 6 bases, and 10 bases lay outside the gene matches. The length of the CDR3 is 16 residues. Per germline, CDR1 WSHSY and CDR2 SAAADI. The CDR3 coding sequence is TGCGCCAGCAGGGCTAGCGGGAGTGGGGTGGCCGGGGAGCTGTTTTTT. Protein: CASRASGSGVAGELFF.

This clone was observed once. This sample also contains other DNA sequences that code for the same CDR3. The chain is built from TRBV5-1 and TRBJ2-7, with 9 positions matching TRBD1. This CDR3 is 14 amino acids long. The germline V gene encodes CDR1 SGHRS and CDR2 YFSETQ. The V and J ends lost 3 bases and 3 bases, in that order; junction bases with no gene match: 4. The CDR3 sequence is CASSWAGQGYEQYF. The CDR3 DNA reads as TGCGCCAGCAGCTGGGCGGGACAGGGCTACGAGCAGTACTTC.

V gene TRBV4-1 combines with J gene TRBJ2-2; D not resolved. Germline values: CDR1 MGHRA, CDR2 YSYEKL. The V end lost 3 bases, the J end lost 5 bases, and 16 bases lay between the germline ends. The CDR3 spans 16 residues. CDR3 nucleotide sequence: TGCGCCAGCAGCCACGTCACTGGTTCGGCAACCGGGGAGCTGTTTTTT. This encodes CASSHVTGSATGELFF.

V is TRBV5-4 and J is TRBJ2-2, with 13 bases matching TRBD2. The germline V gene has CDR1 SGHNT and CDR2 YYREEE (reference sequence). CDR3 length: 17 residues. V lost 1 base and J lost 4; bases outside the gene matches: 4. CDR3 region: CASSLPGLAGVTGELFF. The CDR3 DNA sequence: TGTGCCAGCAGCTTGCCTGGACTAGCGGGAGTCACCGGGGAGCTGTTTTTT.

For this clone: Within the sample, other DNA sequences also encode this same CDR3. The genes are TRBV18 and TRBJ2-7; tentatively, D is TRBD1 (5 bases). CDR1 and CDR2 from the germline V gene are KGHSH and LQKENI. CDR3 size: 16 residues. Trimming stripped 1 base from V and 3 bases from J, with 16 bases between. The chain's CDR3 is CASSPLSGSNLYEQYF. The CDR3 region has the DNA TGTGCCAGCTCACCACTATCAGGGTCAAACCTCTACGAGCAGTACTTC.

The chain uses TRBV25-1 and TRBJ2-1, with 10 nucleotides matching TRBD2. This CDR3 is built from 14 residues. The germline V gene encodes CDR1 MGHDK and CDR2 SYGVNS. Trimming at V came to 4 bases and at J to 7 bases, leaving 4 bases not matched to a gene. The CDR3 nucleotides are TGTGCCAGCAGTGTCGGACTAGCGGCAAATGAGCAGTTCTTC. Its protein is CASSVGLAANEQFF.

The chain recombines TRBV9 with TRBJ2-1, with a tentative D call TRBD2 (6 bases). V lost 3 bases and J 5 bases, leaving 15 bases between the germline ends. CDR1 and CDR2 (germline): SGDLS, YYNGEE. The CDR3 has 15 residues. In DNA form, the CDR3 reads TGTGCCAGCAGCGCCGGGAGACTAGGCAACAATGAGCAGTTCTTC. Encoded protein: CASSAGRLGNNEQFF.